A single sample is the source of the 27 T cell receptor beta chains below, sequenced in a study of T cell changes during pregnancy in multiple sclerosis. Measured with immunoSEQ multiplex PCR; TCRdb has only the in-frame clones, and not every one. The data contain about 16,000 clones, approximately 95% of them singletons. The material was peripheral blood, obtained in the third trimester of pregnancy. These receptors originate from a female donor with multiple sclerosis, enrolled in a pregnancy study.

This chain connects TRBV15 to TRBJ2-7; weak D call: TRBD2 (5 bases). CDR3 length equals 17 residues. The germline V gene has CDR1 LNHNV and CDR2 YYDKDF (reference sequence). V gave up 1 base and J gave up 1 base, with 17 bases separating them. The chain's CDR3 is CATSRGPRGPESYEQYF. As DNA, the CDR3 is TGTGCCACCAGCAGAGGTCCCCGGGGTCCCGAATCCTACGAGCAGTACTTC.

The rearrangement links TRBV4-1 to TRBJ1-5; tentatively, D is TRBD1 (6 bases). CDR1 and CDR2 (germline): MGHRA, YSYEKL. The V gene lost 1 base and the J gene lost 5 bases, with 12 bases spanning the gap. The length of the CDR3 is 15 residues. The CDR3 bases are TGCGCCAGCAGCCAAGTCGACAGGAATGATCAGCCCCAGCATTTT. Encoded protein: CASSQVDRNDQPQHF.

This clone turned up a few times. For the CDR3, the DNA is TGTGCCAGCAGCCAAGGGGGGCTAGCGGGATCCCGCAATGAGCAGTTCTTC. Its translation is CASSQGGLAGSRNEQFF. The rearrangement links TRBV7-9 to TRBJ2-1; 9 bases line up with TRBD2. This CDR3 has 17 residues. CDR1 SEHNR and CDR2 FQNEAQ come from the germline V gene (reference sequence). J gave up 6 bases and V 5 bases, and 14 bases lay outside the gene matches.

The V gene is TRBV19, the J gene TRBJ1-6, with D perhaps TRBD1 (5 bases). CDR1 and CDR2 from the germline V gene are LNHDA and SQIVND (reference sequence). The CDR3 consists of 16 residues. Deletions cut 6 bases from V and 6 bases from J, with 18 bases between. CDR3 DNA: TGTGCCAGTAGCGGAGGGGCGAGGGGTGGTAATTCACCCCTCCACTTT. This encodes CASSGGARGGNSPLHF.

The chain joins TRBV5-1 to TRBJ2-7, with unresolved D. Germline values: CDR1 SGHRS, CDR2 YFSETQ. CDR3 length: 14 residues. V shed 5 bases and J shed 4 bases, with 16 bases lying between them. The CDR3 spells CASRFLPLEYEQYF. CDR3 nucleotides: TGCGCCAGCAGATTCCTACCCCTAGAATACGAGCAGTACTTC. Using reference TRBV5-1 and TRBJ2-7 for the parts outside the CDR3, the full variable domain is KAGVTQTPRYLIKTRGQQVTLSCSPISGHRSVSWYQQTPGQGLQFLFEYFSETQRNKGNFPGRFSGRQFSNSRSEMNVSTLELGDSALYLCASRFLPLEYEQYFGPGTRLTVT.

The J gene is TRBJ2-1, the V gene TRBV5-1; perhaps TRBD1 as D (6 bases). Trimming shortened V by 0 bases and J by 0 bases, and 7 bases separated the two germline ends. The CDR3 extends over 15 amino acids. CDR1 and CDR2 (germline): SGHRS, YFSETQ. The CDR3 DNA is TGCGCCAGCAGCTTGGCCAGGGGCTCCTACAATGAGCAGTTCTTC. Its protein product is CASSLARGSYNEQFF.

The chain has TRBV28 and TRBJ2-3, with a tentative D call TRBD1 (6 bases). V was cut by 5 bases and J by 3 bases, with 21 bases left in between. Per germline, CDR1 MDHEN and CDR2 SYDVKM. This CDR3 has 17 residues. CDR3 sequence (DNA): TGTGCCAGCAGTGCCTCCTCTACAGGGTATAAGACAGATACGCAGTATTTT. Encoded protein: CASSASSTGYKTDTQYF.

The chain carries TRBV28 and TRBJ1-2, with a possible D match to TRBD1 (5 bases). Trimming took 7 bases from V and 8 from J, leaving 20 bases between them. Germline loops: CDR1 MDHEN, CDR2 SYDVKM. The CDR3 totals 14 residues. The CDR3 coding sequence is TGTGCCAGCATTTCCAACGTAGGGGCGCGGGGCTACACCTTC. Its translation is CASISNVGARGYTF.

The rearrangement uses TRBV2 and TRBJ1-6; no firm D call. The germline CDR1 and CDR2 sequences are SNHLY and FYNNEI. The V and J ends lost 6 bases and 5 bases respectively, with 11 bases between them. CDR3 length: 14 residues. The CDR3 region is CASSGGLDNSPLHF. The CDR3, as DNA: TGTGCCAGCAGCGGTGGACTAGATAATTCACCCCTCCACTTT.

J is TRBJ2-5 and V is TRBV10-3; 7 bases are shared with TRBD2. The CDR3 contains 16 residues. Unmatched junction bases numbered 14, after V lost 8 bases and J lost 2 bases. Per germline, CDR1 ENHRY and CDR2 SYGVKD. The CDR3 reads CAIRPGGLWGQETQYF. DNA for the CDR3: TGTGCCATCCGGCCGGGAGGCCTATGGGGGCAAGAGACCCAGTACTTC.

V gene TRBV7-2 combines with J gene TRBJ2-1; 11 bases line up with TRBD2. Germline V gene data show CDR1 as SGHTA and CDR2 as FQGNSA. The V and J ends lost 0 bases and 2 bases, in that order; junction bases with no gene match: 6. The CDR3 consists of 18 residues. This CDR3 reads CASSLAPMTSGAYNEQFF. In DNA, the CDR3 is TGTGCCAGCAGCTTAGCGCCCATGACTAGCGGGGCCTACAATGAGCAGTTCTTC.

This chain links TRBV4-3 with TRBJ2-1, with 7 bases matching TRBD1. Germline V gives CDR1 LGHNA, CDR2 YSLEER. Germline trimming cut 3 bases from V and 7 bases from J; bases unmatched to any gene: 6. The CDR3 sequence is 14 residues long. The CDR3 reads CASSQSRDSNEQFF. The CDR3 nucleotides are TGCGCCAGCAGCCAGTCCCGGGACAGTAATGAGCAGTTCTTC.

CDR3 nucleotides: TGCGCCAGCAGCCCACTCAAGACGGGGGAGACCCAGTACTTC. It yields the protein CASSPLKTGETQYF. V gene TRBV5-1 combines with J gene TRBJ2-5; TRBD2 is a possible D gene (5 bases). The germline CDR1 and CDR2 sequences are SGHRS and YFSETQ. The CDR3 contains 14 residues. V shed 4 bases and J shed 5 bases, with 15 bases lying between them. Full variable domain (rest looked up from reference TRBV5-1 and TRBJ2-5): KAGVTQTPRYLIKTRGQQVTLSCSPISGHRSVSWYQQTPGQGLQFLFEYFSETQRNKGNFPGRFSGRQFSNSRSEMNVSTLELGDSALYLCASSPLKTGETQYFGPGTRLLVL.

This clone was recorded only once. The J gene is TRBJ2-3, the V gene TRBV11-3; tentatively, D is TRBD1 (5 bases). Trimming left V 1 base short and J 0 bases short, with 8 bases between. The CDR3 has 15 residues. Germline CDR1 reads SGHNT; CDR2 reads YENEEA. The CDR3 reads CASSLVGASTDTQYF. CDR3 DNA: TGTGCCAGCAGCTTAGTAGGGGCTAGCACAGATACGCAGTATTTT.

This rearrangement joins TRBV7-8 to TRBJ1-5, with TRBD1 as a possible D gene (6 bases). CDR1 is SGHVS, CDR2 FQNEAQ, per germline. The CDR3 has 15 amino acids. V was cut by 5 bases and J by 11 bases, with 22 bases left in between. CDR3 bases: TGTGCCAGCAGCCCAACAGGGAAGGGAAGGTCTGCCCAGCATTTT. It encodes CASSPTGKGRSAQHF.

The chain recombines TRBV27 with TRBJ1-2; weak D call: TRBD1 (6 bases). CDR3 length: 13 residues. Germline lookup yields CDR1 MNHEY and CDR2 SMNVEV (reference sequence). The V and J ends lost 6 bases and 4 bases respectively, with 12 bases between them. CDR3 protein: CASRKTGIYGYTF. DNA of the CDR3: TGTGCCAGCAGGAAAACAGGGATCTATGGCTACACCTTC.

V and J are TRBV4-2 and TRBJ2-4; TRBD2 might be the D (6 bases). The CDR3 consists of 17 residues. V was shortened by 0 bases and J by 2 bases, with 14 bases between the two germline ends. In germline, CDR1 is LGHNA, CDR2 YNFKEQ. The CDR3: CASSQDGIAGSKNIQYF. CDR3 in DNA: TGTGCCAGCAGCCAAGATGGGATTGCGGGGTCCAAAAACATTCAGTACTTC.

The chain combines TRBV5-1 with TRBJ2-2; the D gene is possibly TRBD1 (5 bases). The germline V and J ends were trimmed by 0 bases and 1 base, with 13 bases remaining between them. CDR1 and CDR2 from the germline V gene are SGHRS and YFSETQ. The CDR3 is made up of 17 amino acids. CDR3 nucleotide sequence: TGCGCCAGCAGCTTGGCAGGGCCCCGAGAGAACACCGGGGAGCTGTTTTTT. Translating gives CASSLAGPRENTGELFF.

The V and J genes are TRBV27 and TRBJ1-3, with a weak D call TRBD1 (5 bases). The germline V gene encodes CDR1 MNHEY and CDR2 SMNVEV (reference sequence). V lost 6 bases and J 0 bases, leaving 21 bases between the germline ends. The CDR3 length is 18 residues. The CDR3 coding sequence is TGTGCCAGCAGCGCCTCGGGGGGTAGAAGGCCCTCTGGAAACACCATATATTTT. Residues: CASSASGGRRPSGNTIYF.

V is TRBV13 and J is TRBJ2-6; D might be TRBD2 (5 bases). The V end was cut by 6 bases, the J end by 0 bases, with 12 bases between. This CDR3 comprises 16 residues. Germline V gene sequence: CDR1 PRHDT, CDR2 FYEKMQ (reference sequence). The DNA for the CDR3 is TGTGCCAGCAGTTGGACTGAAGACTCTGGGGCCAACGTCCTGACTTTC. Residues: CASSWTEDSGANVLTF.

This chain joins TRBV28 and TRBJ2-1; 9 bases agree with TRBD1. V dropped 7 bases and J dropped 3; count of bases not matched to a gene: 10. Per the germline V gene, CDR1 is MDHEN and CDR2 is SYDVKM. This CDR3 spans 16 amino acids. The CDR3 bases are TGTGCCAGCACCCAGACAGGGGGAAATCACTACAATGAGCAGTTCTTC. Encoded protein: CASTQTGGNHYNEQFF.

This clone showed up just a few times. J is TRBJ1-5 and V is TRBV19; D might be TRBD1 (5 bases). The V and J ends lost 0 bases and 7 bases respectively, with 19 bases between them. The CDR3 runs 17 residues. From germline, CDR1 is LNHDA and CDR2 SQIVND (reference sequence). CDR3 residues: CASSIDVFQGWRQPQHF. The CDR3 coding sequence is TGTGCCAGTAGTATAGATGTATTCCAGGGATGGCGGCAGCCCCAGCATTTT.

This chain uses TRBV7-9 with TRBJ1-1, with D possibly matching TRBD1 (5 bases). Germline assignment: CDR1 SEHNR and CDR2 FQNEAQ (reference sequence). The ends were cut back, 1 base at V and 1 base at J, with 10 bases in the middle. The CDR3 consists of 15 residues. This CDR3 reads CASSLEITGNTEAFF. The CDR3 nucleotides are TGTGCCAGCAGCTTAGAGATTACAGGGAACACTGAAGCTTTCTTT.

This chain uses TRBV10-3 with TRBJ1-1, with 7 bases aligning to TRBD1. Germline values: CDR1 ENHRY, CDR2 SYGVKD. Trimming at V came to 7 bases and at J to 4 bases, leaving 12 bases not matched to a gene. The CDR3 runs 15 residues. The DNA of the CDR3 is TGTGCCATCAAGGGGCCTACAGGGGAGATCACTGAAGCTTTCTTT. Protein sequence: CAIKGPTGEITEAFF.

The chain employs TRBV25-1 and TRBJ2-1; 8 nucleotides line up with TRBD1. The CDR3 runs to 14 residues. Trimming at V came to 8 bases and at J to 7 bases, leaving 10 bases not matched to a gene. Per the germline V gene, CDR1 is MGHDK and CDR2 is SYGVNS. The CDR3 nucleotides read TGTGCCAGCGGGCAGGACAGGGCTTTGAATGAGCAGTTCTTC. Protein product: CASGQDRALNEQFF.

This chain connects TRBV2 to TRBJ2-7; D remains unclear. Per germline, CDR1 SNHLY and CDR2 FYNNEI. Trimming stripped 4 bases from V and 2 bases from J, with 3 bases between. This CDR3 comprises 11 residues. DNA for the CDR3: TGTGCCAGCAGTGCAGCCTACGAGCAGTACTTC. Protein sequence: CASSAAYEQYF.

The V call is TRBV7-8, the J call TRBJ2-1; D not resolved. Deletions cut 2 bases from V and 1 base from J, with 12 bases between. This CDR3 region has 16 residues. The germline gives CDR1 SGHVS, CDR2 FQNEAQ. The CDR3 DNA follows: TGTGCCAGCAGCTTATCGCGCATCCGGTCCTACAATGAGCAGTTCTTC. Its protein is CASSLSRIRSYNEQFF.